This entry features one T cell receptor (beta chain) sequence. The sample is drawn from a study of blood T cell repertoires in COVID-19. Looking at the study overall: Sites across the United States, Italy and Spain contributed samples from acute and convalescent COVID-19.

Germline lookup yields CDR1 SNHLY and CDR2 FYNNEI. V was clipped by 11 bases and J by 4 bases; unmatched bases: 10. CDR3 length equals 13 residues. Source study methods: Scientists estimated how many nucleated cells there were by amplifying reference gene primers. Produced via immunoSEQ multiplex PCR; TCRdb's table is partial and in-frame only. V, J and clone size are those of that table, while D and trimming were read from the DNA. The sample records 55,000 or so clones, more than 75% being singletons. Sequenced material: peripheral blood. This receptor was obtained from a man in his sixties with active or convalescent COVID-19. The chain links TRBV2 to TRBJ1-1, with 7 bases aligning to TRBD1. Here the CDR3 reads CAGDQGGITEAFF. The CDR3 DNA is TGTGCCGGGGACCAGGGGGGCATCACTGAAGCTTTCTTT.